Presented here are 23 T cell receptor beta chains from one specimen sequenced in a study of blood T cells in healthy people across ages. PCR was performed a second time for 7 to 11 cycles using a sample-barcoded 5' primer and a J-beta primer mix. TCRdb itself ran the 5' RACE reads through MiXCR, one entry per CDR3 protein. The repertoire holds more than 1,400,000 distinct CDR3 sequences, with about 43% as singletons. The sequencing sample was made of blood. The receptors come from a woman between 18 and 29 years old in good health.

This clonotype was observed a few times. The rearrangement uses TRBV25-1 and TRBJ2-3; maybe TRBD1 (6 bases). V lost 6 bases and J lost 4, with 11 bases in between. This CDR3 has 13 amino acids. The germline V gene encodes CDR1 MGHDK and CDR2 SYGVNS. CDR3 DNA: TGTGCCAGCAGGCAGGGGATGGCAGATACGCAGTATTTT. Amino acids: CASRQGMADTQYF.

As concerns this clonotype: At one boundary the junction diverges from the germline segment, which might be a read error. The gene calls are TRBV25-1 and TRBJ1-2, with D perhaps TRBD1 (6 bases). Germline CDR1 reads MGHDK; CDR2 reads SYGVNS. This CDR3 comprises 13 residues. The CDR3 spells CTSSGGAGNGYTF. The CDR3 bases are TGTACCAGCAGTGGGGGGGCAGGGAATGGCTACACCTTC.

The V and J genes are TRBV5-4 and TRBJ1-1; D is possibly TRBD1 (6 bases). Germline V CDR1 and CDR2: SGHNT, YYREEE (reference sequence). Trimming took off 3 bases at V and 4 bases at J, with 13 bases between the two ends. There are 14 residues in the CDR3. CDR3 sequence reads: CASSWDTRGTEAFF. The CDR3 DNA follows: TGTGCCAGCAGCTGGGACACCAGGGGCACTGAAGCTTTCTTT.

Of note for this clonotype: One end of the junction is discordant with germline, which a read error may explain. The chain recombines TRBV20-1 with TRBJ1-6, with unresolved D. This CDR3 contains 14 residues. CDR1 DFQATT and CDR2 SNEGSKA come from the germline V gene (reference sequence). CDR3 region: CSARDAGYTSPLHF. Here the CDR3 DNA reads TGCAGTGCTAGAGATGCCGGGTATACTTCACCCCTCCACTTT.

This sequence joins TRBV20-1 and TRBJ1-2; D uncertain. The V gene's germline CDR1 is DFQATT and CDR2 SNEGSKA (reference sequence). This CDR3 region has 13 residues. V lost 0 bases to trimming and J lost 3 bases, with 8 bases between them. The CDR3 sequence: CSAREPQDYGYTF. The CDR3 DNA sequence: TGCAGTGCTAGAGAACCGCAGGACTATGGCTACACCTTC.

This clonotype was picked up a small number of times. The rearrangement uses TRBV29-1 and TRBJ1-1; TRBD1 matches 8 bases. With 2 bases clipped from V and 0 bases from J, the junction kept 2 bases outside the gene matches. The V gene's germline CDR1 is SQVTM and CDR2 ANQGSEA. The length of the CDR3 is 14 residues. CDR3 sequence: CSVERTGMNTEAFF. DNA for the CDR3: TGCAGCGTTGAAAGGACAGGGATGAACACTGAAGCTTTCTTT. The full variable domain, completed using reference TRBV29-1 and TRBJ1-1, is SAVISQKPSRDICQRGTSLTIQCQVDSQVTMMFWYRQQPGQSLTLIATANQGSEATYESGFVIDKFPISRPNLTFSTLTVSNMSPEDSSIYLCSVERTGMNTEAFFGQGTRLTVV.

This chain uses TRBV10-3 with TRBJ2-7; D is possibly TRBD1 (5 bases). V shed 8 bases and J shed 7 bases, with 18 bases lying between them. This CDR3 is 13 amino acids long. CDR1 is ENHRY, CDR2 SYGVKD, per germline. CDR3 residues: CAIVGDDYNEQYF. The DNA of the CDR3 is TGTGCCATCGTAGGGGATGATTACAATGAGCAGTACTTC.

This clonotype was counted only a few times. The chain combines TRBV20-1 with TRBJ2-7; D is perhaps TRBD2 (6 bases). Deletions cut 6 bases from V and 2 bases from J, with 17 bases between. CDR1 DFQATT and CDR2 SNEGSKA come from the germline V gene (reference sequence). CDR3 size: 14 residues. As DNA, the CDR3 is TGCAGTGCCCCCCTGAGCGGGCCCACCTACGAGCAGTACTTC. Encoded protein: CSAPLSGPTYEQYF.

This clonotype was counted a few times. The chain links TRBV5-1 to TRBJ2-7; TRBD2 matches at 9 bases. CDR3 length: 16 residues. V lost 0 bases to trimming and J lost 0 bases; unmatched junction nucleotides: 4. CDR1 and CDR2 from the germline V gene are SGHRS and YFSETQ. The CDR3 DNA is TGCGCCAGCAGCTTGGATAGTAGCGGGAGCTCCTACGAGCAGTACTTC. Translating it yields CASSLDSSGSSYEQYF.

This clonotype came up a few times. This chain connects TRBV12-3 or TRBV12-4 to TRBJ2-5; D may be TRBD2 (5 bases). V lost 0 bases and J lost 5, with 10 bases in between. The CDR3 totals 14 residues. The CDR3: CASSLASTGETQYF. CDR3 nucleotides: TGTGCCAGCAGTTTAGCGTCCACGGGGGAGACCCAGTACTTC.

The chain uses TRBV2 and TRBJ2-5; D gene ambiguous. V lost 5 bases, J lost 5 bases, and 9 bases lay in between. The germline CDR1 and CDR2 sequences are SNHLY and FYNNEI. This CDR3 is 12 amino acids long. The CDR3 coding sequence is TGTGCCAGCAGTCAACGGTGGGAGACCCAGTACTTC. Amino acids: CASSQRWETQYF. Together with reference TRBV2 and TRBJ2-5, the CDR3 gives the full variable domain: EPEVTQTPSHQVTQMGQEVILRCVPISNHLYFYWYRQILGQKVEFLVSFYNNEISEKSEIFDDQFSVERPDGSNFTLKIRSTKLEDSAMYFCASSQRWETQYFGPGTRLLVL.

The chain has TRBV28 and TRBJ1-6; 7 bases map to TRBD1. Germline CDR1 is MDHEN and CDR2 is SYDVKM. The CDR3 spans 16 residues. J gave up 9 bases and V 9 bases, and 17 bases lay outside the gene matches. The chain's CDR3 is CASQIGGRQGTSPLHF. The CDR3 DNA reads as TGTGCCAGTCAAATCGGGGGAAGACAGGGAACTTCACCCCTCCACTTT.

The table lists this clonotype with a few counts. V is TRBV5-1 and J is TRBJ2-7; a possible D gene is TRBD2 (6 bases). The V end lost 3 bases, the J end lost 7 bases, and 14 bases lay between the germline ends. The CDR3 consists of 13 residues. Germline V gene lookup returns CDR1 SGHRS and CDR2 YFSETQ. CDR3 DNA: TGCGCCAGCAGCTCCCCGGGCGGGAATGAGCAGTACTTC. This translates into CASSSPGGNEQYF.

The rearrangement links TRBV12-3 or TRBV12-4 to TRBJ1-4; 7 positions match TRBD1. This CDR3 is 14 amino acids long. The ends lost 6 bases at V and 4 bases at J; junction bases unmatched: 5. CDR3 DNA sequence: TGTGCCAGCAGCTCAGGGGGGAATAATGAAAAACTGTTTTTT. It codes for CASSSGGNNEKLFF.

This clonotype was found a few times. The J gene is TRBJ2-1, the V gene TRBV5-6, with TRBD2 matching 13 bases. V shed 1 base, J shed 8 bases, and the junction held 6 bases outside the gene matches. This CDR3 is built from 16 residues. In germline, CDR1 is SGHDT, CDR2 YYEEEE. The CDR3 sequence: CASSLTSGGARDEQFF. CDR3 nucleotides: TGTGCCAGCAGCTTGACTAGCGGGGGGGCGAGGGATGAGCAGTTCTTC.

This clonotype turned up a few times. The J gene is TRBJ2-2, the V gene TRBV7-2; 9 nucleotides match TRBD2. This CDR3 is built from 16 residues. V was clipped by 4 bases and J by 4 bases; unmatched bases: 7. CDR1 is SGHTA, CDR2 FQGNSA, per germline. The CDR3 DNA reads TGTGCCAGCAGCTCATTTAGCGGGAGTGGCACCGGGGAGCTGTTTTTT. It yields the protein CASSSFSGSGTGELFF. The whole variable domain, remainder taken from reference TRBV7-2 and TRBJ2-2, is GAGVSQSPSNKVTEKGKDVELRCDPISGHTALYWYRQSLGQGLEFLIYFQGNSAPDKSGLPSDRFSAERTGGSVSTLTIQRTQQEDSAVYLCASSSFSGSGTGELFFGEGSRLTVL.

The chain recombines TRBV20-1 with TRBJ2-7; either TRBD1 or TRBD2 may supply D (5 bases each). Per the germline V gene, CDR1 is DFQATT and CDR2 is SNEGSKA (reference sequence). CDR3 length: 16 amino acids. Trimming left V 0 bases short and J 0 bases short, with 15 bases between. In DNA, the CDR3 is TGCAGTGCTAGAGATCGGGGAGAGGGGACCTCCTACGAGCAGTACTTC. Its protein is CSARDRGEGTSYEQYF.

There are a few counts of this clonotype. CDR3 nucleotides: TGCAGTGCTACGGCTGGACAGCAAAACTATGGCTACACCTTC. Its protein product is CSATAGQQNYGYTF. The chain employs TRBV20-1 and TRBJ1-2, with D perhaps TRBD1 (6 bases). This CDR3 has 14 residues. Germline CDR1 and CDR2: DFQATT and SNEGSKA (reference sequence). V gave up 4 bases and J gave up 2 bases, with 14 bases separating them.

The table lists this clonotype with a few counts. V gene TRBV28 combines with J gene TRBJ1-2; the match to TRBD1 covers 10 bases. This CDR3 spans 14 amino acids. Germline V gene sequence: CDR1 MDHEN, CDR2 SYDVKM. The trim removed 4 bases at V and 8 bases at J, leaving 7 bases unmatched. The CDR3 loop is CASSWRDRGSGYTF. In DNA form, the CDR3 reads TGTGCCAGCAGTTGGCGGGACAGGGGCTCGGGCTACACCTTC.

The genes are TRBV7-2 and TRBJ2-1; TRBD1 or TRBD2 may be the D gene (5 bases each). The length of the CDR3 is 14 residues. V shed 3 bases and J shed 10 bases, with 16 bases lying between them. Germline CDR1 is SGHTA and CDR2 is FQGNSA. DNA for the CDR3: TGTGCCAGCAGCTTTATGGGGTCGGGGCGGGAGCAGTTCTTC. It specifies CASSFMGSGREQFF.

This clonotype was counted between two and nine times. In DNA, the CDR3 is TGCGCCAGCAGCGTGGATTTTAACACTGAAGCTTTCTTT. It specifies CASSVDFNTEAFF. This sequence joins TRBV5-1 and TRBJ1-1, with no clear D. Germline CDR1 is SGHRS and CDR2 is YFSETQ. The CDR3 is 13 amino acids. Trimming removed 4 bases from V and 2 bases from J, with 9 bases in between.

The chain joins TRBV5-8 to TRBJ1-5; 8 bases are shared with TRBD1. Germline V gene data show CDR1 as SGHTS and CDR2 as YDEGEE. J was trimmed by 9 bases and V by 4 bases; bases with no gene match: 9. The CDR3 spans 14 residues. CDR3 DNA: TGTGCCAGCAGCACTGGACAGGGTCCCTGGCCCCAGCATTTT. It specifies CASSTGQGPWPQHF. The full variable domain, in which reference TRBV5-8 and TRBJ1-5 provide the parts outside the CDR3, is EAGVTQSPTHLIKTRGQQATLRCSPISGHTSVYWYQQALGLGLQFLLWYDEGEERNRGNFPPRFSGRQFPNYSSELNVNALELEDSALYLCASSTGQGPWPQHFGDGTRLSIL.

V and J are TRBV16 and TRBJ2-7; D might be TRBD1 (6 bases). Trimming cost V 4 bases and J 5 bases, with 15 bases left between them. CDR3 size: 14 residues. Germline CDR1 is KGHSY and CDR2 is FQNENV. Written as DNA, the CDR3 is TGTGCCAGCAGCCCCCGTACAGGGCCTGACGAGCAGTACTTC. It yields the protein CASSPRTGPDEQYF.